The rows below give T cell receptor beta chains drawn from one sample of a study of somatic mutations in cytotoxic T cells in rheumatoid arthritis. Repertoires were generated with immunoSEQ multiplex PCR, while TCRdb's copy carries only in-frame clones and drops some. The table lists 20,000 to 25,000 clones, approximately 84% of them singletons, with about 10% in the top ten. Sequenced material: CD8+ T cells sorted from blood. These receptors were taken from an adult with rheumatoid arthritis. Both conserved end residues are part of each CDR3. The D gene is left open where the match is weak. Only part of the rows carry a size: once, few, many, or a class if the clone is expanded.

TRBJ2-1,NA,TRBV6-1,medium-sized,TGTGCCAGCAGTGGATGGGGGACTGGTTTAACAGAGCAGTTCTTC,CASSGWGTGLTEQFF
TRBJ1-6,NA,TRBV28,NA,TGTGCCAGCAGTTTTACAGCCCATTCACCCCTCCACTTT,CASSFTAHSPLHF
TRBJ1-2,NA,TRBV4-1,NA,TGCGCCAGCAGCGCCACCAGGTTCACTAACTATGGCTACACCTTC,CASSATRFTNYGYTF
TRBJ1-1,NA,TRBV6-1,NA,TGTGCCAGCAGTGTATCGGTTACTGAAGCTTTCTTT,CASSVSVTEAFF
TRBJ1-5,NA,TRBV6-6,NA,TGTGCCAGCAGCCCCCCCGGGGATCAGCCCCAGCATTTT,CASSPPGDQPQHF
TRBJ1-4,NA,TRBV10-3,NA,TGTGCCATCAGTGAGTCCGGAGCAACTAATGAAAAACTGTTTTTT,CAISESGATNEKLFF
TRBJ2-5,TRBD2,TRBV5-6,NA,TGTGCCAGCACCCGTCTAGCGGACCAAGAGACCCAGTACTTC,CASTRLADQETQYF
TRBJ2-3,TRBD2,TRBV6-5,NA,TGTGCCAGCAGTTATGGACTAGCAGGATCAGATACGCAGTATTTT,CASSYGLAGSDTQYF
TRBJ2-2,NA,TRBV27,few,TGTGCCAGCAGTTTAATCGGCTTCCAGAACACCGGGGAGCTGTTTTTT,CASSLIGFQNTGELFF
TRBJ1-4,NA,TRBV27,medium-sized,TGTGCCAGCGGACCAACAGAGAATATTTATGAAAAACTGTTTTTT,CASGPTENIYEKLFF
TRBJ1-5,NA,TRBV4-1,NA,TGCGCCAGCAGCCAAGTGCTAGGGGACAATCAGCCCCAGCATTTT,CASSQVLGDNQPQHF
TRBJ1-5,NA,TRBV4-1,few,TGCGCCAGCAGCACGGACGTTTCCTATAGCAATCAGCCCCAGCATTTT,CASSTDVSYSNQPQHF
TRBJ1-6,TRBD1,TRBV7-2,few,TGTGCCAGCAGCCCGAGGGACAGGAGCTATTCACCCCTCCACTTT,CASSPRDRSYSPLHF
TRBJ2-1,NA,TRBV2,NA,TGTGCCAGCAGCCCGGGACGACTATACAATGAGCAGTTCTTC,CASSPGRLYNEQFF
TRBJ2-7,TRBD2,TRBV12-5,NA,TGTGCTAGTGGTTTGACCCAAAGCGGGGGACCCTCCTACGAGCAGTACTTC,CASGLTQSGGPSYEQYF
TRBJ2-2,TRBD2,TRBV5-1,once,TGCGCCAGCAGCTTGGCCCGGACTAGCGGGGGGGCAAGAACCGGGGAGCTGTTTTTT,CASSLARTSGGARTGELFF
TRBJ2-3,NA,TRBV27,NA,TGTGCCAGCAGTTTTTTAGGATTCTCCAGCACAGATACGCAGTATTTT,CASSFLGFSSTDTQYF
TRBJ2-1,NA,TRBV11-3,few,TGTGCCAGCAGCTTAGCAGGGTTGTCAAATGAGCAGTTCTTC,CASSLAGLSNEQFF
TRBJ2-5,TRBD2,TRBV7-2,NA,TGTGCCAGCAGCTGGCTGGGACTAGCGGAAGAGACCCAGTACTTC,CASSWLGLAEETQYF
TRBJ1-3,TRBD1,TRBV15,NA,TGTGCCACCAGCAGAGACAGGGGGTCGAACACCATATATTTT,CATSRDRGSNTIYF
TRBJ1-6,TRBD1,TRBV6-5,NA,TGTGCCAGCAGTTTCAGGGGGTTGTCACCCCTCCACTTT,CASSFRGLSPLHF
TRBJ2-6,TRBD1,TRBV30,few,TGTGCCTGCCCCCTGACAGGGCCAGAAATACCCTCTGGGGCCAACGTCCTGACTTTC,CACPLTGPEIPSGANVLTF
TRBJ2-3,NA,TRBV5-6,NA,TGTGCCAGCAGCTTGGTAGTTTTTGGGGGCTTGGATACGCAGTATTTT,CASSLVVFGGLDTQYF
TRBJ1-5,NA,TRBV6-6,NA,TGTGCCAGCAGTTACTCCCCGGAGAATCAGCCCCAGCATTTT,CASSYSPENQPQHF
TRBJ1-3,TRBD1,TRBV5-1,NA,TGCGCCAGCAGCTTGTTACCGACAGGGCGTGCTGGTGCAAACACCATATATTTT,CASSLLPTGRAGANTIYF
TRBJ2-7,TRBD1,TRBV6-1,NA,TGTGCCAGCAGTGCGGGACAGTCCTACGAGCAGTACTTC,CASSAGQSYEQYF
TRBJ2-5,TRBD2,TRBV4-1,NA,TGCGCCAGCAGCCAAGATAGGGGCATCCCGGGGGGCCAAGAGACCCAGTACTTC,CASSQDRGIPGGQETQYF
TRBJ2-2,NA,TRBV7-9,NA,TGTGCCAGCAGCCCACCGGGAAACGGGGAGCTGTTTTTT,CASSPPGNGELFF
TRBJ1-2,NA,TRBV6-5,NA,TGTGCCAGCAGTCTCCAGGGGATGTCTAACTATGGCTACACCTTC,CASSLQGMSNYGYTF
TRBJ2-7,TRBD1,TRBV6-5,NA,TGTGCCAGCAGCCTTAGGGGACAGGGTCCCGAGCAGTACTTC,CASSLRGQGPEQYF
TRBJ2-3,TRBD1,TRBV7-9,NA,TGTGCCAGCACCAAACCGGGACAGGGTCGAGATACGCAGTATTTT,CASTKPGQGRDTQYF
TRBJ1-1,TRBD1,TRBV5-1,NA,TGCGCCAGCAGCCCGGGACAGGAGAACACTGAAGCTTTCTTT,CASSPGQENTEAFF
TRBJ1-5,NA,TRBV19,NA,TGTGCCAGTAGTGGAGCGAGCAATCAGCCCCAGCATTTT,CASSGASNQPQHF
TRBJ1-5,NA,TRBV7-9,few,TGTGCCAGCAGCCCACAGGGAAGCAATCAGCCCCAGCATTTT,CASSPQGSNQPQHF
TRBJ1-2,NA,TRBV9,medium-sized,TGTGCCAGCAGCCCGAGGACCGGGGACGGAGGGGATGGCTACACCTTC,CASSPRTGDGGDGYTF
TRBJ1-5,NA,TRBV18,NA,TGTGCCAGCTCAATTGGGGACAATCAGCCCCAGCATTTT,CASSIGDNQPQHF
TRBJ2-2,TRBD2,TRBV9,NA,TGTGCCAGCAGCGTAGCTAGCGGGGGGGCGCGCTTGTCTACCGGGGAGCTGTTTTTT,CASSVASGGARLSTGELFF
TRBJ2-1,TRBD2,TRBV7-9,NA,TGTGCCAGCAGCTCCCCCAAGCGGGGGGCTAGAAATGAGCAGTTCTTC,CASSSPKRGARNEQFF
TRBJ2-3,TRBD2,TRBV4-1,NA,TGCGCCAGCAGCCAAGGACGCGGGGGTCCAGATACGCAGTATTTT,CASSQGRGGPDTQYF
TRBJ2-1,NA,TRBV4-1,NA,TGCGCCAGCAGCCAAGACGGCCGCCTAAGCAATGAGCAGTTCTTC,CASSQDGRLSNEQFF
TRBJ2-5,NA,TRBV28,NA,TGTGCCAGCAGTCCCTCCCCAGTGAAAGAGACCCAGTACTTC,CASSPSPVKETQYF